This T cell receptor (beta chain) appears in the sequencing data of a study of shared clonotypes between healthy human individuals. Findings and caveats of the study: Tissues were not sampled, only blood, and their repertoires likely differ.

For this clone: The antigen is unknown.

Donors, without exception, were Caucasian adults residing in Nashville, Tennessee. Assay execution proceeded at the deep level. Each subset's genomic DNA was shared equally among a number of immunoSEQ plates. Only in-frame clones appear in the TCRdb table, and some are missing; sequencing was by immunoSEQ multiplex PCR. Among roughly 500,000 clones listed, 81% were seen once. V was clipped by 6 bases and J by 4 bases, with 13 bases between them. Germline assignment: CDR1 SGHTA and CDR2 FQGNSA. The CDR3 runs to 14 residues. This TCR derives from a woman between 40 and 50 years old in good health. Some clones in this sample may be carry-over from other donors' samples. The J gene is TRBJ1-5, the V gene TRBV7-2; TRBD1 is a possible D gene (5 bases). Sequenced input: PBMCs. CDR3 sequence: CASSYGTENQPQHF. In nucleotides, the CDR3 is TGTGCCAGCAGTTACGGGACGGAGAATCAGCCCCAGCATTTT.